This T cell receptor beta chain was recorded in a study of CXCR3-negative and CXCR3-positive naive CD8 T cells. Naive cells were sorted as CD45RO-, CCR7+, CD27+ and CD95-. 5' RACE with UMI labels generated the TRB cDNA libraries. TCRdb processed the 5' RACE reads again and assigns one entry to each CDR3 protein, with no DNA. Here the sample table reports 75,000 or so distinct CDR3 sequences. Germline lookup yields CDR1 DFQATT and CDR2 SNEGSKA (reference sequence). The CDR3 is 15 amino acids. Study-wide results and limits: The naive subsets expressed comparable surface CD5, and the authors inferred TCR strength from TRB CDR3 properties. Freshly isolated PBMCs were used in most assays, given partial CXCR3 loss after freezing.

Notes on this clonotype: Its specificity is unknown.

The source is a human donor in good health. Some clones in this sample may be carry-over from other donors' samples. J is TRBJ2-1 and V is TRBV20-1; without DNA, the TCRdb call of TRBD2 cannot be checked. Material for sequencing was naive CXCR3- CD8+ T cells from blood. Noted subset: CD45RO-CCR7+CD27+CD95- naive CD8+ T cells lacking CXCR3 (TNR3-). The CDR3: CSAKWGASGINEQFF.